Described below is a single TCR beta chain sequence and its context. Residents of about two dozen US areas, aged roughly 18 to 89 years, made up the participants. This entry is derived from a study of blood T cell repertoires in COVID-19. At the level of the study: Samples representing acute and convalescent COVID-19 were sourced from the United States, Italy and Spain. T cells, B-cell-depleted T cells, or PBMCs provided the cDNA or gDNA that served as material.

Per the original methods: Estimation of nucleated cell counts was performed using reference gene primer amplification. Generated by immunoSEQ multiplex PCR, the TCRdb table keeps only in-frame clones and is missing some. V and J calls and clone size follow that table, whereas D and trimming were derived from the DNA. The table records hundreds of thousands of clones, around 84% of them present only once. Source material: PBMCs or T cells enriched from blood (not recorded which). The sequence derives from a man aged 25-45 years with acute COVID-19.

In DNA form, the CDR3 reads TGTGCCAGCAGGGGACAGGGCGGTGGCTACACCTTC. It codes for CASRGQGGGYTF. J is TRBJ1-2 and V is TRBV12-3 or TRBV12-4; 9 bases are a match to TRBD1. The CDR3 runs 12 residues. V trimming: 6 bases; J trimming: 7 bases; junction bases outside the gene matches: 3.